Following are 17 T cell receptor beta chains from one sample sequenced in a study of cytotoxic CD8 clonotypes in ibrutinib-treated CLL. Data came from immunoSEQ multiplex PCR; TCRdb stores just in-frame clones and leaves some out. The sample holds about 21,000 clones, over 70% seen once. Sequences were derived from PBMCs, sampled before ibrutinib treatment. The receptor source for this set is a human donor with chronic lymphocytic leukemia.

The rearrangement uses TRBV2 and TRBJ1-2; D is unresolved. Germline lookup yields CDR1 SNHLY and CDR2 FYNNEI. Trimming took off 9 bases at V and 4 bases at J, with 21 bases between the two ends. The CDR3 sequence is 15 residues long. The chain's CDR3 is CARAKWEKGFYGYTF. The CDR3 DNA follows: TGTGCCAGGGCGAAGTGGGAGAAAGGGTTCTATGGCTACACCTTC.

This rearrangement joins TRBV7-3 to TRBJ2-7; either TRBD1 or TRBD2 may fit D (5 bases each). This CDR3 is 12 amino acids long. CDR1 and CDR2 (germline): SGHTA, FQGTGA. V lost 2 bases to trimming and J lost 7 bases, with 9 bases between them. In nucleotides, the CDR3 is TGTGCCAGCAGCTTAGGGACGCGGGAGCAGTACTTC. Encoded protein: CASSLGTREQYF.

This clone turned up a few times. The V and J genes are TRBV29-1 and TRBJ2-7; D gene ambiguous. Germline V lookup: CDR1 SQVTM, CDR2 ANQGSEA. This CDR3 has 14 amino acids. The CDR3 nucleotides are TGCAGTGCGCCCGGTAGGGAACCACCCTACGAGCAGTACTTC. It translates to CSAPGREPPYEQYF.

This clone was seen just once. This chain uses TRBV5-4 with TRBJ2-1; TRBD1 is a possible D gene (5 bases). Germline V gene lookup returns CDR1 SGHNT and CDR2 YYREEE (reference sequence). V was shortened by 0 bases and J by 2 bases, with 9 bases between the two germline ends. CDR3 length: 15 amino acids. The CDR3 loop reads CASSLAAGPYNEQFF. The CDR3 DNA sequence: TGTGCCAGCAGCTTGGCTGCAGGGCCCTACAATGAGCAGTTCTTC.

In this sample, this clone turned up once. The V call is TRBV5-8, the J call TRBJ2-5; D is ambiguous. The germline V gene has CDR1 SGHTS and CDR2 YDEGEE. This CDR3 spans 13 amino acids. Trimming left V 5 bases short and J 5 bases short, with 13 bases between. DNA of the CDR3: TGTGCCAGCAGACGGGTGGGTGGCGAGACCCAGTACTTC. This gives the protein CASRRVGGETQYF.

The genes are TRBV11-1 and TRBJ1-2; TRBD1 matches at 11 bases. V shed 5 bases and J 4 bases; nucleotides not matched to a gene: 6. Germline CDR1 reads SGHAT; CDR2 reads FQDESV (reference sequence). The CDR3 is 15 residues long. CDR3 region: CASSPGQGATYGYTF. The DNA of the CDR3 is TGTGCCAGCAGCCCCGGACAGGGGGCTACCTATGGCTACACCTTC.

Only a few counts were recorded for this clone. The chain uses TRBV19 and TRBJ2-5; TRBD2 aligns across 11 bases. Germline-derived CDR1 and CDR2 are LNHDA and SQIVND (reference sequence). J was trimmed by 5 bases and V by 4 bases; bases with no gene match: 9. This CDR3 spans 16 amino acids. CDR3 in amino acids: CASSNGTSGWAETQYF. CDR3 nucleotides: TGTGCCAGTAGTAACGGGACTAGCGGTTGGGCGGAGACCCAGTACTTC.

The chain couples TRBV6-1 to TRBJ1-1; TRBD1 matches 8 bases. The CDR3 is 14 residues long. Trimming cost V 6 bases and J 3 bases; bases outside gene matches: 6. CDR1 is MNHNS and CDR2 is SASEGT in the germline V gene. DNA for the CDR3: TGTGCCAGCAGGGGGGACAGGCGCGACACTGAAGCTTTCTTT. Protein: CASRGDRRDTEAFF.

The rearrangement links TRBV2 to TRBJ1-5; possible D gene TRBD1, 5 bases. The CDR3 extends over 13 amino acids. Trimming shortened V by 0 bases and J by 13 bases, and 13 bases separated the two germline ends. The V gene's germline CDR1 is SNHLY and CDR2 FYNNEI. The CDR3 DNA reads TGTGCCAGCAGTGAAGCAGTATCAGGGACTCAGCATTTT. Translated, it gives CASSEAVSGTQHF.

This chain uses TRBV5-4 with TRBJ2-7; 7 bases align to TRBD2. CDR3 length: 14 amino acids. Germline lookup yields CDR1 SGHNT and CDR2 YYREEE (reference sequence). V shed 4 bases and J 2 bases; nucleotides not matched to a gene: 6. The CDR3 DNA sequence: TGTGCCAGCAGCCGGGGACTACAGGCCTACGAGCAGTACTTC. Translated: CASSRGLQAYEQYF.

The J gene is TRBJ2-3, the V gene TRBV28, with TRBD1 matching over 7 bases. V gave up 6 bases and J gave up 5 bases; unmatched junction bases: 11. The CDR3 runs 15 residues. Per the germline V gene, CDR1 is MDHEN and CDR2 is SYDVKM. The CDR3 here is CASSHDRDTEDTQYF. CDR3 DNA sequence: TGTGCCAGCAGCCACGACAGGGACACTGAAGATACGCAGTATTTT.

The V and J genes are TRBV5-4 and TRBJ2-3, with TRBD2 matching over 14 bases. CDR1 SGHNT and CDR2 YYREEE come from the germline V gene (reference sequence). V lost 7 bases, J lost 6 bases, and 7 bases stayed unmatched. This CDR3 contains 15 residues. The CDR3 DNA follows: TGTGCCAGCGGGACTAGCGGGAGTAGGGCCGATACGCAGTATTTT. Its translation: CASGTSGSRADTQYF.

V gene TRBV30 combines with J gene TRBJ2-3; D possibly corresponds to TRBD1 (6 bases). Trimming removed 2 bases from V and 1 base from J, with 10 bases in between. The CDR3 is 14 amino acids. Per germline, CDR1 GTSNPN and CDR2 SVGIG (reference sequence). The CDR3 bases are TGTGCCTGGAGTCCTGGACAGCGCACAGATACGCAGTATTTT. This sequence encodes CAWSPGQRTDTQYF.

The chain employs TRBV7-9 and TRBJ1-4, with TRBD1 identical over 10 bases. CDR3 length equals 17 residues. CDR1 is SEHNR, CDR2 FQNEAQ, per germline (reference sequence). J was trimmed by 8 bases and V by 6 bases; bases with no gene match: 15. CDR3 nucleotides: TGTGCCAGCAGTCGTGGGGGACAGGGGATGAGGGCGGAAAAACTGTTTTTT. This codes for CASSRGGQGMRAEKLFF.

This clone was seen once. V is TRBV7-9 and J is TRBJ2-3; TRBD2 agrees at 8 bases. After removal of 4 bases from V and 5 bases from J, the junction contained 8 bases not matched to a gene. The CDR3 loop spans 15 amino acids. Germline CDR1 is SEHNR and CDR2 is FQNEAQ (reference sequence). The CDR3, as DNA: TGTGCCAGCAGCTCCCAAGCGGGAGCCGTAGATACGCAGTATTTT. This translates into CASSSQAGAVDTQYF.

The gene calls are TRBV15 and TRBJ1-4, with TRBD1 matching 11 bases. Germline loops: CDR1 LNHNV, CDR2 YYDKDF (reference sequence). The CDR3 sequence is 17 residues long. The ends lost 10 bases at V and 0 bases at J; junction bases unmatched: 10. CDR3 in DNA: TGTGCCATCGGGACAGGGGGGAACTTTGCAACTAATGAAAAACTGTTTTTT. It yields the protein CAIGTGGNFATNEKLFF.

This clone appeared once. The chain carries TRBV11-2 and TRBJ2-1; a possible D gene is TRBD2 (6 bases). Germline V gene lookup returns CDR1 SGHAT and CDR2 FQNNGV. There are 15 residues in the CDR3. V dropped 5 bases and J dropped 4 bases, with 15 bases sitting between them. CDR3 DNA sequence: TGTGCCAGCAGCCCTACGGGAGCCGTTTACAATGAGCAGTTCTTC. Protein sequence: CASSPTGAVYNEQFF.